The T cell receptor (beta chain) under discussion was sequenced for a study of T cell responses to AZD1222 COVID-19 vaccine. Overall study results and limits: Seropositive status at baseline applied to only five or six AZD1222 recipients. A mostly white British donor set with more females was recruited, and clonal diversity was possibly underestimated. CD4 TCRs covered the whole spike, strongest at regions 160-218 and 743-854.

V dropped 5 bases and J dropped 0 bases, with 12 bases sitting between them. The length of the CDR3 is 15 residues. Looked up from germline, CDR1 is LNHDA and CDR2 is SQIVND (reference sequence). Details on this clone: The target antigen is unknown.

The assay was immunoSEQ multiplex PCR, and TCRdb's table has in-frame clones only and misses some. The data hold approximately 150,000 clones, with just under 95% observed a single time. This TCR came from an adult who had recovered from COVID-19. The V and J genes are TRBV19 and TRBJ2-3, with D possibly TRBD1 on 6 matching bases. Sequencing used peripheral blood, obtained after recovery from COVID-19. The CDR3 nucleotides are TGTGCCAGTAGTTTCCTCGACAGGAGCACAGATACGCAGTATTTT. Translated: CASSFLDRSTDTQYF.